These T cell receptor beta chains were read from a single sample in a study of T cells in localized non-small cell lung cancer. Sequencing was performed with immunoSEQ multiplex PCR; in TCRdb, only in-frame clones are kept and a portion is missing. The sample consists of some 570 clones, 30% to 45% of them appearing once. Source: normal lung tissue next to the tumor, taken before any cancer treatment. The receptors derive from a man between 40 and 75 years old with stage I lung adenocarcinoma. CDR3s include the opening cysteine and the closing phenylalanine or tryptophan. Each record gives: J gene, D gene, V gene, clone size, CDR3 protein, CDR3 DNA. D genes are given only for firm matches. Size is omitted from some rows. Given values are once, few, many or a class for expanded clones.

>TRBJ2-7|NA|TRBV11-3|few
CASSGGRLSYEQYF
TGTGCCAGCAGCGGGGGACGCCTCTCCTACGAGCAGTACTTC
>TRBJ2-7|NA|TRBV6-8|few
CATRELASTYEQYF
TGTGCCACCAGGGAGCTCGCTTCTACCTACGAGCAGTACTTC
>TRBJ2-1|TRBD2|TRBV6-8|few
CASSALGLAGGEQFF
TGTGCCAGCAGCGCCCTAGGACTAGCGGGGGGGGAGCAGTTCTTC
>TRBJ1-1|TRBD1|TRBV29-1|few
CSVVPTGHTEAFF
TGCAGCGTTGTCCCGACAGGGCACACTGAAGCTTTCTTT
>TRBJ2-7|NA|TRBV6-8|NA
CASRPGGSSGYEQYF
TGTGCCAGCAGGCCGGGGGGCTCTTCGGGCTACGAGCAGTACTTC
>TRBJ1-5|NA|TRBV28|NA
CASRRDNYQPQHF
TGTGCCAGCAGGAGGGACAACTATCAGCCCCAGCATTTT
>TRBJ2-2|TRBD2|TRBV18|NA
CASSPRKGLAGATNTGELFF
TGTGCCAGCTCACCCCGGAAAGGGCTAGCGGGGGCTACGAACACCGGGGAGCTGTTTTTT
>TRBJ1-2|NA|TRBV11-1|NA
CASSLGPGRDGYTF
TGTGCCAGCAGCTTAGGTCCGGGTAGGGATGGCTACACCTTC
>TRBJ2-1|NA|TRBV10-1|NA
CASSGDLNEQFF
TGCGCCAGCAGTGGGGATCTCAATGAGCAGTTCTTC
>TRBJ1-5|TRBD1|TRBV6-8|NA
CASSYLTFDRASNQPQHF
TGTGCCAGCAGTTACCTTACCTTTGACAGGGCCAGCAATCAGCCCCAGCATTTT
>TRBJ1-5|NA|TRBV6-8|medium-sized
CATETVSNQPQHF
TGTGCCACCGAGACAGTTAGCAATCAGCCCCAGCATTTT
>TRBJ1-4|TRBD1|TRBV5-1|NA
CASSLAQDRENEKLFF
TGCGCCAGCAGCTTGGCTCAGGACAGGGAGAATGAAAAACTGTTTTTT
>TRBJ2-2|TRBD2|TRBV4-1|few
CASSQDTTSGSHLGELFF
TGCGCCAGCAGCCAAGATACGACTAGCGGGAGCCACCTCGGGGAGCTGTTTTTT
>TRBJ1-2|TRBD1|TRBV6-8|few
CASSLSRDRPYGYTF
TGTGCCAGCAGCCTCTCCAGGGACAGGCCCTATGGCTACACCTTC